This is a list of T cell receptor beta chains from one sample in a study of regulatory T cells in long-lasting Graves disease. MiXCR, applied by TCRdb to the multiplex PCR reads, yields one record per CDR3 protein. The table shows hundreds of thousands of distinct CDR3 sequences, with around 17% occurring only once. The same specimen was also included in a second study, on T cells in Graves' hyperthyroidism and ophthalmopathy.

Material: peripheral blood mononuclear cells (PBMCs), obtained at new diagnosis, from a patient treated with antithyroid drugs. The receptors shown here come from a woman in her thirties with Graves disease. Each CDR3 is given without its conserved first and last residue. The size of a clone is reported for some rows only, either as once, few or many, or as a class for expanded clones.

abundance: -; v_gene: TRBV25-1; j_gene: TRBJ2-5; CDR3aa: ASSVSPTGGLQETQY
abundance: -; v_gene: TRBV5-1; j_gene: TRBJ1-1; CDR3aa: ASSLGTTLVTAF
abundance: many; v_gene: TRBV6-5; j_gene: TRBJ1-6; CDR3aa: ASSYSYGGSPLH
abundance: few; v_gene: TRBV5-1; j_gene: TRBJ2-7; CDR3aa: ASSLRTGGEQY
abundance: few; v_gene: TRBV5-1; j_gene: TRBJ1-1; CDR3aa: ASSLYQGVYLGTEAF
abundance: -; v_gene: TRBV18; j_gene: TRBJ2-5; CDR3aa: ASSPPNQGQETQY
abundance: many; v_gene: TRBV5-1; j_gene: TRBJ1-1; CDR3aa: ASTGKSGNTEAF
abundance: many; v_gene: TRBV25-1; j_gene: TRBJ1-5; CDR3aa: ASSDREIQPQH
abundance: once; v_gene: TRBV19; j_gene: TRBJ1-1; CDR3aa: ASRSDRVYVNTEAF
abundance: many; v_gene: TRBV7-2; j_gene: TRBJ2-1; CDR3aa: ASSPSGLAAEQF
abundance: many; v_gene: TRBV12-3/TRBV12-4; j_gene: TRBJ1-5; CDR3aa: ASRRGDQPQH
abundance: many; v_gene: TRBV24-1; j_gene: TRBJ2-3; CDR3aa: ATSAETMLGDTQY
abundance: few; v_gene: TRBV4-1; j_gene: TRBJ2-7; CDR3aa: ASSQDYGQTYEQY
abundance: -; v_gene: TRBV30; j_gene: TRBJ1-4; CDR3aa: AWSPGAFNEKLF
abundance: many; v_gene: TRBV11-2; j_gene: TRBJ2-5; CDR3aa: ASSRTRTPSETQY
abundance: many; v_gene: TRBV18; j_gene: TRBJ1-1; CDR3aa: ASSRDRKNTEAF
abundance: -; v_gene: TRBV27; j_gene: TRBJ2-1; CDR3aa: ASRPGGKGNNEQF